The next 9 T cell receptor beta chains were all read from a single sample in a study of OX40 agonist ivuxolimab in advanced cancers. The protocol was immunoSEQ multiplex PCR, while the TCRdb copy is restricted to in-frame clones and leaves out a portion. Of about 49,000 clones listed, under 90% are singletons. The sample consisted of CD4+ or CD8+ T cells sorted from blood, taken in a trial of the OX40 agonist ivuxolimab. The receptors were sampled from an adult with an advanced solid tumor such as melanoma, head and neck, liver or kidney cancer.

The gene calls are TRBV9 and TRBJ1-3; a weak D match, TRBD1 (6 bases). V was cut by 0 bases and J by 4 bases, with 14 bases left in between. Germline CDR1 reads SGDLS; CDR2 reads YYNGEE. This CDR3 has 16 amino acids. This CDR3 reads CASSVAGAGVGNTIYF. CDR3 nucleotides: TGTGCCAGCAGCGTAGCCGGGGCAGGGGTCGGAAACACCATATATTTT. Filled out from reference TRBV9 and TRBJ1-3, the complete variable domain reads DSGVTQTPKHLITATGQRVTLRCSPRSGDLSVYWYQQSLDQGLQFLIQYYNGEERAKGNILERFSAQQFPDLHSELNLSSLELGDSALYFCASSVAGAGVGNTIYFGEGSWLTVV.

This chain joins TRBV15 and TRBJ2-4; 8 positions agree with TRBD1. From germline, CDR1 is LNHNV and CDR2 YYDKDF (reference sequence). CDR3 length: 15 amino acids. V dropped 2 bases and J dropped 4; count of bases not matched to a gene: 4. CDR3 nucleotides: TGTGCCACCAGCAGAAAAGGGACAGGAAAAAACATTCAGTACTTC. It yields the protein CATSRKGTGKNIQYF.

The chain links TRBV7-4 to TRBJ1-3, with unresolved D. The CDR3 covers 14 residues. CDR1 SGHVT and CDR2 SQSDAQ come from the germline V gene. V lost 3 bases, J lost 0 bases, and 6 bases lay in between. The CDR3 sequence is CASSFDDSGNTIYF. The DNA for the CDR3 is TGTGCCAGCAGCTTTGATGACTCTGGAAACACCATATATTTT.

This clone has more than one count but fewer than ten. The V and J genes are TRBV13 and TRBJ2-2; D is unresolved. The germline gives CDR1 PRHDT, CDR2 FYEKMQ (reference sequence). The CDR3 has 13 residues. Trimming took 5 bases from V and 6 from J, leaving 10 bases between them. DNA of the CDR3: TGTGCCAGCAGCCCCCTCCGTGCCGGGGAGCTGTTTTTT. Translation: CASSPLRAGELFF.

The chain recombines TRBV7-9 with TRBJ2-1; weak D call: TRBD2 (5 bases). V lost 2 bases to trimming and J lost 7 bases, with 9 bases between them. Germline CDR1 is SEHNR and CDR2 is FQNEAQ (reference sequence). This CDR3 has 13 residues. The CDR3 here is CASSLSDLNEQFF. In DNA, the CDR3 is TGTGCCAGCAGCTTATCGGACTTGAATGAGCAGTTCTTC.

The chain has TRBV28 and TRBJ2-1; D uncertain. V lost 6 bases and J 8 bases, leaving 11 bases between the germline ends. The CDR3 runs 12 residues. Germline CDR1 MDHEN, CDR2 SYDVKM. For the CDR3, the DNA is TGTGCCAGCAGACTCCCCAGCGATGAGCAGTTCTTC. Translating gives CASRLPSDEQFF.

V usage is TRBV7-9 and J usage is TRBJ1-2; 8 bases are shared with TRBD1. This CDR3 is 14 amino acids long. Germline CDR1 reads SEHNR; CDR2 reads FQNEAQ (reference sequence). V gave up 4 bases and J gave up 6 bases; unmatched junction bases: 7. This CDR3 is CASSYWETGDGYTF. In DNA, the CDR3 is TGTGCCAGCAGCTATTGGGAGACAGGGGATGGCTACACCTTC. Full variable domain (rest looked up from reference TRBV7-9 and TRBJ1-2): DTGVSQNPRHKITKRGQNVTFRCDPISEHNRLYWYRQTLGQGPEFLTYFQNEAQLEKSRLLSDRFSAERPKGSFSTLEIQRTEQGDSAMYLCASSYWETGDGYTFGSGTRLTVV.

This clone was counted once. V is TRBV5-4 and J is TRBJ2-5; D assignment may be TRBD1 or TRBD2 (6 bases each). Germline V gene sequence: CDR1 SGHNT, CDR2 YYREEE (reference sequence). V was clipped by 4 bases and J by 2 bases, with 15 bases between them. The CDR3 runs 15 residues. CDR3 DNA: TGTGCCAGCAGCCCCCCGGGGGCGCCACAAGAGACCCAGTACTTC. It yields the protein CASSPPGAPQETQYF.

The CDR3 bases are TGTGCCATCAGTGAGTCGAAAGACTTTACAGATACGCAGTATTTT. It translates to CAISESKDFTDTQYF. The chain employs TRBV10-3 and TRBJ2-3; D is unclear. CDR1 is ENHRY, CDR2 SYGVKD, per germline. Trimming removed 0 bases at V and 3 bases at J, with 10 bases between. This CDR3 contains 15 residues.